This T cell receptor beta chain was recorded in a study of blood T cell repertoires in COVID-19. TCRdb's copy holds only in-frame clones and misses some; the assay was immunoSEQ multiplex PCR. The sample comprises a few hundred thousand clones, about 90% of which are singletons, and 10% to 15% rests with the top ten. The V gene lost 0 bases and the J gene lost 0 bases, with 9 bases spanning the gap. The CDR3 runs to 15 residues. Germline V gene data show CDR1 as SGDLS and CDR2 as YYNGEE. The sequence derives from a woman aged 18-35 years who had recovered from COVID-19. Sequenced material: peripheral blood. The rearrangement joins TRBV9 to TRBJ1-1; D perhaps matches TRBD1 (5 bases). The CDR3 sequence: CASSVGDSLNTEAFF. The CDR3 bases are TGTGCCAGCAGCGTAGGCGACAGCCTGAACACTGAAGCTTTCTTT.